The 29 T cell receptor beta chains in this list originate from one sample, sequenced in a study of control samples from healthy donors and cancer patients. The assay was immunoSEQ multiplex PCR, and TCRdb's table has in-frame clones only and misses some. The sample lists roughly 120,000 clones; 85% to 90% were seen once. The sequenced material came from blood. These receptors were obtained from a man younger than 45 in good health.

This clone was counted a single time. The chain carries TRBV29-1 and TRBJ2-7, with 10 bases lining up with TRBD1. Trimming removed 3 bases from V and 1 base from J; junction bases left unmatched: 3. The CDR3 length is 14 residues. Germline V gene data show CDR1 as SQVTM and CDR2 as ANQGSEA. CDR3 DNA sequence: TGCAGCGTTGACGGACAGGGGGGTTCCTACGAGCAGTACTTC. Translation gives CSVDGQGGSYEQYF.

The chain carries TRBV5-1 and TRBJ1-1, with D possibly being TRBD1 (6 bases). This CDR3 has 14 residues. CDR1 and CDR2 from the germline V gene are SGHRS and YFSETQ. V was trimmed by 1 base and J by 1 base, leaving 8 bases between them. The CDR3 region is CASSLNRANTEAFF. For the CDR3, the DNA is TGCGCCAGCAGCTTGAACAGGGCGAACACTGAAGCTTTCTTT.

This clone was counted a single time. This chain joins TRBV14 and TRBJ1-4; TRBD1 might be the D (6 bases). The CDR3 totals 15 residues. Per the germline V gene, CDR1 is SGHDN and CDR2 is FVKESK. V lost 1 base, J lost 8 bases, and 14 bases lay in between. The CDR3 spells CASSQVTGIGEKLFF. CDR3 in DNA: TGTGCCAGCAGCCAAGTTACAGGGATAGGGGAAAAACTGTTTTTT.

In this sample, this clone turned up once. The gene calls are TRBV9 and TRBJ1-4; D remains ambiguous. Germline V gene data show CDR1 as SGDLS and CDR2 as YYNGEE. Trimming took 2 bases from V and 0 from J, leaving 8 bases between them. The CDR3 is 15 residues long. CDR3 region: CASSVGRATNEKLFF. The CDR3 nucleotides are TGTGCCAGCAGCGTCGGACGGGCAACTAATGAAAAACTGTTTTTT.

The chain is built from TRBV11-3 and TRBJ1-4, with D hard to call. Germline CDR1 is SGHNT and CDR2 is YENEEA. This CDR3 region has 14 residues. V was trimmed by 5 bases and J by 5 bases, leaving 12 bases between them. The CDR3 bases are TGTGCCAGCAGCCAAATGAGTATCAATGAAAAACTGTTTTTT. It is translated as CASSQMSINEKLFF. Drawing the rest from reference TRBV11-3 and TRBJ1-4, the complete variable domain is EAGVVQSPRYKIIEKKQPVAFWCNPISGHNTLYWYLQNLGQGPELLIRYENEEAVDDSQLPKDRFSAERLKGVDSTLKIQPAELGDSAVYLCASSQMSINEKLFFGSGTQLSVL.

The J gene is TRBJ2-7, the V gene TRBV2; D is unclear. This CDR3 is 12 amino acids long. Trimming stripped 6 bases from V and 2 bases from J, with 8 bases between. The germline CDR1 and CDR2 sequences are SNHLY and FYNNEI. The CDR3 loop reads CASRPDPYEQYF. As DNA, the CDR3 is TGTGCCAGCAGGCCAGACCCCTACGAGCAGTACTTC.

The chain has TRBV6-6 and TRBJ1-6; D not certain. This CDR3 region has 18 residues. V was clipped by 5 bases and J by 0 bases, with 17 bases between them. Germline loops: CDR1 MNHNY, CDR2 SVGAGI (reference sequence). CDR3 coding DNA: TGTGCCAGCAGTCTAAGTCCACCCCAGAGCTCCTATAATTCACCCCTCCACTTT. The encoded protein is CASSLSPPQSSYNSPLHF.

The chain recombines TRBV7-2 with TRBJ2-1; tentative D call: TRBD1 (6 bases). Deletions cut 1 base from V and 0 bases from J, with 13 bases between. This CDR3 is built from 17 residues. Germline CDR1 is SGHTA and CDR2 is FQGNSA. CDR3 amino acids: CASSLVPTGSSYNEQFF. The CDR3 region has the DNA TGTGCCAGCAGCTTAGTTCCTACAGGGAGCTCCTACAATGAGCAGTTCTTC.

V and J are TRBV11-2 and TRBJ1-2, with 9 bases matching TRBD1. The CDR3 is 14 residues long. Unmatched junction bases numbered 8, after V lost 5 bases and J lost 7 bases. Looked up from germline, CDR1 is SGHAT and CDR2 is FQNNGV. The CDR3 bases are TGTGCCAGCAGCCTAATAACAGGGGGCGCTGGCTACACCTTC. Its protein product is CASSLITGGAGYTF.

V and J are TRBV7-3 and TRBJ2-2; 9 bases fit TRBD2. This CDR3 is 16 amino acids long. Germline values: CDR1 SGHTA, CDR2 FQGTGA. V lost 5 bases, J lost 6 bases, and 10 bases stayed unmatched. The CDR3 DNA is TGTGCCAGCAGCCCGAGGGGCGGGGGGGGCCCCGGGGAGCTGTTTTTT. This sequence encodes CASSPRGGGGPGELFF. The entire variable domain, with the rest obtained from reference TRBV7-3 and TRBJ2-2, is as follows: GAGVSQTPSNKVTEKGKYVELRCDPISGHTALYWYRQSLGQGPEFLIYFQGTGAADDSGLPNDRFFAVRPEGSVSTLKIQRTERGDSAVYLCASSPRGGGGPGELFFGEGSRLTVL.

The gene calls are TRBV27 and TRBJ2-7, with D perhaps TRBD1 (5 bases). The CDR3 is made up of 13 amino acids. Germline V gives CDR1 MNHEY, CDR2 SMNVEV (reference sequence). Trimming removed 3 bases from V and 5 bases from J, with 11 bases in between. The CDR3 sequence: CASSFRASNEQYF. The CDR3 coding sequence is TGTGCCAGCAGTTTCAGGGCGAGTAACGAGCAGTACTTC.

The chain combines TRBV11-3 with TRBJ2-2, with TRBD1 matching over 11 bases. The V and J ends lost 4 bases and 7 bases, in that order; junction bases with no gene match: 5. The CDR3 is 15 residues long. The germline V gene encodes CDR1 SGHNT and CDR2 YENEEA. In DNA, the CDR3 is TGTGCCAGCAGCTCCCGGGACAGGGGGATCGGGGAGCTGTTTTTT. Protein sequence: CASSSRDRGIGELFF.

The chain is built from TRBV4-1 and TRBJ1-1; D ambiguous. V was cut by 1 base and J by 4 bases, with 16 bases left in between. This CDR3 region has 16 residues. The germline gives CDR1 MGHRA, CDR2 YSYEKL. The CDR3 is CASSQGSWVAATEAFF. CDR3 in DNA: TGCGCCAGCAGCCAAGGAAGCTGGGTTGCGGCCACTGAAGCTTTCTTT.

This clone was counted once. V gene TRBV5-6 combines with J gene TRBJ2-7; unclear D gene. V dropped 0 bases and J dropped 2 bases, with 12 bases sitting between them. CDR1 is SGHDT and CDR2 is YYEEEE in the germline V gene. This CDR3 contains 15 residues. The CDR3 reads CASSLGVRITYEQYV. DNA of the CDR3: TGTGCCAGCAGCTTGGGGGTGCGGATTACCTACGAGCAGTACGTC.

This chain uses TRBV6-1 with TRBJ1-5; tentatively, D is TRBD1 (6 bases). V lost 1 base, J lost 4 bases, and 14 bases lay in between. CDR1 MNHNS and CDR2 SASEGT come from the germline V gene. The CDR3 consists of 16 residues. CDR3 DNA: TGTGCCAGCAGTGAAGGTGGGGGCCTTCAAAATCAGCCCCAGCATTTT. It codes for CASSEGGGLQNQPQHF.

This clone was counted once. The chain uses TRBV3-1 (or the pseudogene TRBV3-2) and TRBJ1-6; 7 bases map to TRBD1. The CDR3 covers 15 residues. Germline loops: CDR1 LGHDT, CDR2 YNNKEL (reference sequence). The ends lost 3 bases at V and 5 bases at J; junction bases unmatched: 4. In nucleotides, the CDR3 is TGTGCCAGCAGCCACCGGGACAGCCATAATTCACCCCTCCACTTT. Translation gives CASSHRDSHNSPLHF.

The chain combines TRBV9 with TRBJ2-1, with D possibly being TRBD2 (5 bases). V was trimmed by 0 bases and J by 8 bases, leaving 12 bases between them. There are 14 residues in the CDR3. Germline V gene sequence: CDR1 SGDLS, CDR2 YYNGEE. DNA for the CDR3: TGTGCCAGCAGCGTAGTAGGGAGTGCCGATGAGCAGTTCTTC. This encodes CASSVVGSADEQFF.

This sequence joins TRBV2 and TRBJ2-2; 8 bases agree with TRBD2. Per the germline V gene, CDR1 is SNHLY and CDR2 is FYNNEI. The J segment lost 5 bases and the V segment lost 6 bases, leaving 8 bases of the junction unmatched. The CDR3 covers 15 residues. The CDR3 DNA is TGTGCCAGCAGATTAGGGCGGGGGGAAACCGGGGAGCTGTTTTTT. It specifies CASRLGRGETGELFF.

The chain combines TRBV30 with TRBJ1-2; D gene unclear. Deletions cut 2 bases from V and 1 base from J, with 14 bases between. Germline CDR1 and CDR2: GTSNPN and SVGIG (reference sequence). There are 15 residues in the CDR3. CDR3 residues: CAWSFSGTYNYGYTF. In DNA, the CDR3 is TGTGCCTGGAGTTTTTCCGGCACCTATAACTATGGCTACACCTTC.

The V call is TRBV6-6, the J call TRBJ2-7; tentative D call: TRBD1 (6 bases). V lost 5 bases and J 3 bases, leaving 17 bases between the germline ends. The germline V gene has CDR1 MNHNY and CDR2 SVGAGI (reference sequence). The CDR3 is 15 residues long. The CDR3: CASSQPRTADYEQYF. In nucleotides, the CDR3 is TGTGCCAGCAGTCAACCACGGACAGCGGACTACGAGCAGTACTTC.

This chain links TRBV30 with TRBJ2-6, with D perhaps assigned TRBD1 or TRBD2 (5 bases each). CDR3 size: 16 residues. Trimming took off 2 bases at V and 4 bases at J, with 15 bases between the two ends. Germline CDR1 and CDR2: GTSNPN and SVGIG (reference sequence). CDR3 amino acids: CAWSISGSSGANVLTF. CDR3 nucleotides: TGTGCCTGGAGTATTTCAGGGAGCTCGGGGGCCAACGTCCTGACTTTC.

This chain links TRBV28 with TRBJ1-3, with 9 bases fitting TRBD1. The CDR3 has 16 amino acids. Germline trimming cut 6 bases from V and 4 bases from J; bases unmatched to any gene: 10. Germline lookup yields CDR1 MDHEN and CDR2 SYDVKM. DNA of the CDR3: TGTGCCAGCAGCTCATCGGGACAGGGAGCCGGAAACACCATATATTTT. Translating gives CASSSSGQGAGNTIYF.

Notes on this clone: This CDR3 is also generated by other DNA sequences in the sample. This sequence joins TRBV30 and TRBJ1-1; weak D call: TRBD1 (6 bases). The V and J ends lost 0 bases and 2 bases respectively, with 7 bases between them. The CDR3 sequence is 13 residues long. From germline, CDR1 is GTSNPN and CDR2 SVGIG (reference sequence). CDR3 sequence: CAWSVQGNTEAFF. The CDR3 DNA follows: TGTGCCTGGAGTGTACAGGGCAACACTGAAGCTTTCTTT. The whole variable domain, remainder taken from reference TRBV30 and TRBJ1-1, is SQTIHQWPATLVQPVGSPLSLECTVEGTSNPNLYWYRQAAGRGLQLLFYSVGIGQISSEVPQNLSASRPQDRQFILSSKKLLLSDSGFYLCAWSVQGNTEAFFGQGTRLTVV.

The chain joins TRBV5-1 to TRBJ2-2; no firm D call. CDR3 size: 15 residues. The germline CDR1 and CDR2 sequences are SGHRS and YFSETQ. V was cut by 0 bases and J by 2 bases, with 8 bases left in between. The CDR3 coding sequence is TGCGCCAGCAGCTTGGGGGCGGATAACACCGGGGAGCTGTTTTTT. Residues: CASSLGADNTGELFF.

The CDR3 DNA reads as TGTGCCAGCAGTTCCCCGGGCACCAACACTGAAGCTTTCTTT. It translates to CASSSPGTNTEAFF. The chain joins TRBV5-8 to TRBJ1-1; the D is unclear. Trimming pared 5 bases from V and 2 bases from J, leaving 13 bases between. This CDR3 has 14 residues. Germline V gene sequence: CDR1 SGHTS, CDR2 YDEGEE. Supplemented by reference TRBV5-8 and TRBJ1-1, the full variable domain reads EAGVTQSPTHLIKTRGQQATLRCSPISGHTSVYWYQQALGLGLQFLLWYDEGEERNRGNFPPRFSGRQFPNYSSELNVNALELEDSALYLCASSSPGTNTEAFFGQGTRLTVV.

The chain combines TRBV10-2 with TRBJ1-5, with 8 bases matching TRBD1. The CDR3 is 15 residues long. V trimming: 4 bases; J trimming: 5 bases; junction bases outside the gene matches: 7. Germline CDR1 reads WSHSY; CDR2 reads SAAADI. CDR3 coding DNA: TGCGCCAGCAGTGTCTCAGGGGGCTGGGATCAGCCCCAGCATTTT. It encodes CASSVSGGWDQPQHF.

The V gene is TRBV15, the J gene TRBJ1-1; 7 nucleotides agree with TRBD1. The V gene end was trimmed by 0 bases and the J gene end by 0 bases; junction bases not matched to a gene: 7. Germline-derived CDR1 and CDR2 are LNHNV and YYDKDF (reference sequence). The CDR3 runs to 17 residues. As DNA, the CDR3 is TGTGCCACCAGCAGAGATCGGGCAGGGGGTTTGAACACTGAAGCTTTCTTT. Encoded protein: CATSRDRAGGLNTEAFF. The whole variable domain, remainder taken from reference TRBV15 and TRBJ1-1, is DAMVIQNPRYQVTQFGKPVTLSCSQTLNHNVMYWYQQKSSQAPKLLFHYYDKDFNNEADTPDNFQSRRPNTSFCFLDIRSPGLGDTAMYLCATSRDRAGGLNTEAFFGQGTRLTVV.

This rearrangement joins TRBV2 to TRBJ2-5, with 8 bases matching TRBD2. J lost 5 bases, V lost 11 bases, and 13 bases had no gene match. The CDR3 covers 14 residues. CDR1 SNHLY and CDR2 FYNNEI come from the germline V gene. The CDR3 loop is CACPKAGARETQYF. The CDR3 bases are TGTGCCTGCCCCAAAGCGGGGGCGAGGGAGACCCAGTACTTC.

The rearrangement links TRBV18 to TRBJ1-4, with unresolved D. This CDR3 contains 15 residues. Trimming removed 3 bases from V and 7 bases from J, with 15 bases in between. Germline V gene sequence: CDR1 KGHSH, CDR2 LQKENI. CDR3 amino acids: CASSPRGAGSEKLFF. As DNA, the CDR3 is TGTGCCAGCTCACCGAGAGGCGCGGGAAGTGAAAAACTGTTTTTT.